Sequencing of this T cell receptor (beta chain) was carried out in a study of blood T cell repertoires in COVID-19. Study at large: Sites across the United States, Italy and Spain contributed samples from acute and convalescent COVID-19. Sources were T cells, B-cell-depleted T cells, or PBMCs; the material itself was cDNA or gDNA.

Trimming removed 3 bases from V and 6 bases from J, with 6 bases in between. CDR3 length equals 11 residues. Germline CDR1 and CDR2: LNHDA and SQIVND (reference sequence). In the study's own analysis: Researchers report that nucleated cell counts were estimated from reference gene primer amplification. Profiling relied on immunoSEQ multiplex PCR, and the TCRdb table lists in-frame clones only, not all of them. That table supplies the V and J calls and clone size; D and trimming were determined from the DNA. The data hold 100,000 to 150,000 clones, with around three quarters observed a single time. The receptor was isolated from a man in his forties or fifties with active or convalescent COVID-19. The chain carries TRBV19 and TRBJ2-7, with D perhaps TRBD2 (5 bases). Sequencing was carried out using peripheral blood. The CDR3 sequence is CASSIGSEQYF. CDR3 DNA sequence: TGTGCCAGTAGTATTGGGAGCGAGCAGTACTTC. Looking up the rest from reference TRBV19 and TRBJ2-7 gives the full variable domain: DGGITQSPKYLFRKEGQNVTLSCEQNLNHDAMYWYRQDPGQGLRLIYYSQIVNDFQKGDIAEGYSVSREKKESFPLTVTSAQKNPTAFYLCASSIGSEQYFGPGTRLTVT.